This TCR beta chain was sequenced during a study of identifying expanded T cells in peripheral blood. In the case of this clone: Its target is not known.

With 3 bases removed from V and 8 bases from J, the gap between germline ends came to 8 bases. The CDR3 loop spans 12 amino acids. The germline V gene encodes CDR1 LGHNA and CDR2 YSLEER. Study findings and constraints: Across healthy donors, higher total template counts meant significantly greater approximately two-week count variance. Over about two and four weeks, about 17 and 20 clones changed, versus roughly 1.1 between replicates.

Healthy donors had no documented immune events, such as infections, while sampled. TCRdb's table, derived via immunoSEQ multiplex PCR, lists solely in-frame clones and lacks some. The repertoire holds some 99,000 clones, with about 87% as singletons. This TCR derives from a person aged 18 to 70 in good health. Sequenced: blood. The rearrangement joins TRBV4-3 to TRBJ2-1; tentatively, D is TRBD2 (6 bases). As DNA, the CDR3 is TGCGCCAGCAGCCACGGAGGGGATGAGCAGTTCTTC. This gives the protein CASSHGGDEQFF.